The clone carrying this T cell receptor beta chain was observed once. Germline V CDR1 and CDR2: ENHRY, SYGVKD. V trimming: 10 bases; J trimming: 2 bases; junction bases outside the gene matches: 6. The CDR3 contains 14 residues. This sample was included in a study of identical twins. One entry per CDR3 protein results from TCRdb running MiXCR on the 5' RACE reads. This table has around 370,000 distinct CDR3 sequences, 8.5% to 10% appearing once. The J gene is TRBJ2-3, the V gene TRBV10-3, with 10 bases matching TRBD2. This TCR came from a woman in her 50s in good health. Sample: naive T cells sorted from blood. This chain's CDR3 is CATATSGSTDTQYF. Written as DNA, the CDR3 is TGTGCCACCGCGACTAGCGGGTCCACAGATACGCAGTATTTT.